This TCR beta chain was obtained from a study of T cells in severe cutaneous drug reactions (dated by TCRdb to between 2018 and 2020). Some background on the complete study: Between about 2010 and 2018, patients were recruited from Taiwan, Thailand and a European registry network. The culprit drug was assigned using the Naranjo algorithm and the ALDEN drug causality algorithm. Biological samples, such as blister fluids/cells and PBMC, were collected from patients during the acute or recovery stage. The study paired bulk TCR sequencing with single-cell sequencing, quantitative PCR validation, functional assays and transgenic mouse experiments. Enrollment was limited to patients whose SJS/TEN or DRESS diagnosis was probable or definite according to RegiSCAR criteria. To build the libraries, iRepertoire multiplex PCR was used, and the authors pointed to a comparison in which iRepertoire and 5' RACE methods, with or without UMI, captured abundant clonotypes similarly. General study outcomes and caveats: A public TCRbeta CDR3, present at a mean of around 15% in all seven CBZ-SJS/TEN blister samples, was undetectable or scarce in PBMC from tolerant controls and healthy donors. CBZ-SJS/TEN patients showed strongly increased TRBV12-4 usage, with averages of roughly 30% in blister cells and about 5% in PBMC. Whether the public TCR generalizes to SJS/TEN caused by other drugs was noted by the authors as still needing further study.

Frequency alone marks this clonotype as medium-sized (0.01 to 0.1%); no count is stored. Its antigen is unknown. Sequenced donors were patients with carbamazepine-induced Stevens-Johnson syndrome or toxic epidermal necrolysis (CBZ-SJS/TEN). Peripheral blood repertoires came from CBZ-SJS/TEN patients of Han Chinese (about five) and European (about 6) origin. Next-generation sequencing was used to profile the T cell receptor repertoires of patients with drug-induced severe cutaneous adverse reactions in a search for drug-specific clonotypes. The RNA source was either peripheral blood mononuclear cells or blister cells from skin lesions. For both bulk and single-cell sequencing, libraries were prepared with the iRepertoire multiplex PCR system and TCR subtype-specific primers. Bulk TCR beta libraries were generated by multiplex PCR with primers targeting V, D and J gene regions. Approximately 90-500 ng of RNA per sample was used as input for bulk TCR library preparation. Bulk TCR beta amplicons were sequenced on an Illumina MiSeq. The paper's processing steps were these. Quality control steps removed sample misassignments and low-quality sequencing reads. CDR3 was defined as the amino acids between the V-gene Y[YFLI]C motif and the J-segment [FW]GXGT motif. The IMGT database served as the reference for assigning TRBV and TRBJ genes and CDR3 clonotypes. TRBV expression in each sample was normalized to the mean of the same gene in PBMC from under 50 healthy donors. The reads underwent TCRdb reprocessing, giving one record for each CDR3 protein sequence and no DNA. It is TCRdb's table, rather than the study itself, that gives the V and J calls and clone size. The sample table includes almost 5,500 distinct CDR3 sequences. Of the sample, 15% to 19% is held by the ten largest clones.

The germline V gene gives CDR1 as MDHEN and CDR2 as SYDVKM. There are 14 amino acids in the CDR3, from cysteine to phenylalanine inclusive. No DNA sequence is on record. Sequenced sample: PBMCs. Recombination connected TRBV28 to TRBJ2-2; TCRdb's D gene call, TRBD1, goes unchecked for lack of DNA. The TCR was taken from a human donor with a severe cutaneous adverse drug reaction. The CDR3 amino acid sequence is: CAGGSYLNTGELFF.